Presented here are 26 T cell receptor beta chains from one specimen sequenced in a study of shared clonotypes between healthy human individuals. Produced via immunoSEQ multiplex PCR; TCRdb's table is partial and in-frame only. The table lists about 380,000 clones, 95% to 97% of them singletons. Sequencing was carried out using memory CD8+ T cells sorted from blood. Subset denoted: CD45RO+ cells pooled with CCR7-negative TemRA cells. Receptor source: a man in his thirties or forties in good health.

The chain carries TRBV25-1 and TRBJ2-3; TRBD2 matches at 7 bases. The CDR3 is 15 amino acids. The V gene's germline CDR1 is MGHDK and CDR2 SYGVNS. V shed 1 base, J shed 3 bases, and the junction held 4 bases outside the gene matches. CDR3 region: CASSEWEGRTDTQYF. The CDR3 DNA sequence: TGTGCCAGCAGTGAATGGGAGGGGCGGACAGATACGCAGTATTTT.

This chain uses TRBV5-1 with TRBJ2-7, with a possible D match to TRBD2 (6 bases). Looked up from germline, CDR1 is SGHRS and CDR2 is YFSETQ. Trimming left V 4 bases short and J 0 bases short, with 11 bases between. The CDR3 is made up of 14 amino acids. CDR3: CASSPDYFSYEQYF. The CDR3 region has the DNA TGCGCCAGCAGCCCGGACTATTTCTCCTACGAGCAGTACTTC.

V usage is TRBV7-9 and J usage is TRBJ1-1; no definite D call. CDR1 and CDR2 from the germline V gene are SEHNR and FQNEAQ (reference sequence). The CDR3 sequence is 15 residues long. V lost 1 base, J lost 6 bases, and 15 bases lay in between. CDR3 loop: CASSLDGNGPAEAFF. CDR3 in DNA: TGTGCCAGCAGCTTAGATGGCAATGGCCCTGCTGAAGCTTTCTTT.

CDR3 amino acids: CASRGESDTQYF. The CDR3 DNA sequence: TGCGCCAGCAGAGGAGAATCAGATACGCAGTATTTT. This chain joins TRBV5-1 and TRBJ2-3; the D is unclear. Between the trimmed V and J ends, which lost 5 bases and 4 bases, there was a span of 8 bases. This CDR3 has 12 residues. Germline V gene data show CDR1 as SGHRS and CDR2 as YFSETQ.

CDR3 residues: CASSPRLDSTNEKLFF. The CDR3 bases are TGTGCCAGCTCACCGCGTTTAGACTCCACTAATGAAAAACTGTTTTTT. The rearrangement links TRBV18 to TRBJ1-4, with no clear D. CDR3 length equals 16 residues. Trimming removed 3 bases from V and 2 bases from J, with 13 bases in between. The germline V gene encodes CDR1 KGHSH and CDR2 LQKENI. The full variable domain, its missing parts supplied by reference TRBV18 and TRBJ1-4, is NAGVMQNPRHLVRRRGQEARLRCSPMKGHSHVYWYRQLPEEGLKFMVYLQKENIIDESGMPKERFSAEFPKEGPSILRIQQVVRGDSAAYFCASSPRLDSTNEKLFFGSGTQLSVL.

The CDR3 protein is CASSLVRVNEQFF. As DNA, the CDR3 is TGTGCCAGCAGCTTAGTACGAGTAAATGAGCAGTTCTTC. The gene calls are TRBV11-2 and TRBJ2-1; no definite D call. There are 13 residues in the CDR3. In germline, CDR1 is SGHAT, CDR2 FQNNGV. The V end lost 1 base, the J end lost 7 bases, and 8 bases lay between the germline ends.

This chain connects TRBV5-1 to TRBJ1-1; D call uncertain. V was trimmed by 0 bases and J by 4 bases, leaving 13 bases between them. CDR3 length equals 15 residues. Per the germline V gene, CDR1 is SGHRS and CDR2 is YFSETQ. The CDR3 is CASSLVPGESTEAFF. The CDR3 bases are TGCGCCAGCAGCTTGGTTCCGGGAGAAAGCACTGAAGCTTTCTTT. Supplemented by reference TRBV5-1 and TRBJ1-1, the full variable domain reads KAGVTQTPRYLIKTRGQQVTLSCSPISGHRSVSWYQQTPGQGLQFLFEYFSETQRNKGNFPGRFSGRQFSNSRSEMNVSTLELGDSALYLCASSLVPGESTEAFFGQGTRLTVV.

This clone has only a few counts. The genes are TRBV28 and TRBJ1-1; 7 bases map to TRBD1. The V and J ends lost 5 bases and 11 bases, in that order; junction bases with no gene match: 14. The CDR3 is 14 amino acids. Germline CDR1 MDHEN, CDR2 SYDVKM. CDR3 residues: CASSPPQTGWPAFF. The CDR3 DNA follows: TGTGCCAGCAGTCCCCCTCAGACAGGGTGGCCGGCTTTCTTT.

The chain employs TRBV7-9 and TRBJ1-2; D may be TRBD1 (5 bases). CDR1 is SEHNR and CDR2 is FQNEAQ in the germline V gene (reference sequence). The V end lost 5 bases, the J end lost 3 bases, and 16 bases lay between the germline ends. The CDR3 totals 15 residues. Written as DNA, the CDR3 is TGTGCCAGCAGCCGCTGGGACCTGGCGGACTATGGCTACACCTTC. Translated, it gives CASSRWDLADYGYTF.

The rearrangement links TRBV7-9 to TRBJ2-7, with 9 bases fitting TRBD2. This CDR3 contains 15 residues. Per the germline V gene, CDR1 is SEHNR and CDR2 is FQNEAQ (reference sequence). With V trimmed by 3 bases and J by 5 bases, 8 bases remained unmatched. The CDR3 reads CASSFLREGVHEQYF. The CDR3 DNA sequence: TGTGCCAGCAGCTTTTTGCGGGAGGGCGTCCACGAGCAGTACTTC.

The V and J genes are TRBV7-9 and TRBJ2-2; 8 bases match TRBD1. V lost 2 bases to trimming and J lost 1 base; unmatched junction nucleotides: 3. Per germline, CDR1 SEHNR and CDR2 FQNEAQ (reference sequence). This CDR3 is built from 16 residues. CDR3 in amino acids: CASSLRQGWNTGELFF. CDR3 in DNA: TGTGCCAGCAGCTTACGACAGGGGTGGAACACCGGGGAGCTGTTTTTT.

The chain uses TRBV7-9 and TRBJ2-1; D uncertain. Germline V gene data show CDR1 as SEHNR and CDR2 as FQNEAQ (reference sequence). The germline V and J ends were trimmed by 5 bases and 5 bases, with 13 bases remaining between them. CDR3 length: 14 residues. The CDR3 DNA reads TGTGCCAGCAGCAACAGTAGACTCGACAATGAGCAGTTCTTC. It translates to CASSNSRLDNEQFF.

The rearrangement uses TRBV5-8 and TRBJ2-1; D may be TRBD2 (5 bases). Germline loops: CDR1 SGHTS, CDR2 YDEGEE. This CDR3 is 15 amino acids long. The V and J ends lost 0 bases and 0 bases respectively, with 7 bases between them. In nucleotides, the CDR3 is TGTGCCAGCAGCTTGGAAGGGAGCTCCTACAATGAGCAGTTCTTC. Amino acids: CASSLEGSSYNEQFF.

This clone appeared a few times. This chain connects TRBV7-3 to TRBJ1-1, with unresolved D. Trimming stripped 5 bases from V and 3 bases from J, with 10 bases between. From germline, CDR1 is SGHTA and CDR2 FQGTGA. The CDR3 runs to 13 residues. This chain's CDR3 is CASSRRMDTEAFF. CDR3 bases: TGTGCCAGCAGCCGACGCATGGACACTGAAGCTTTCTTT.

The chain links TRBV7-3 to TRBJ2-1; D not resolved. Germline loops: CDR1 SGHTA, CDR2 FQGTGA. V gave up 1 base and J gave up 6 bases, with 4 bases separating them. There are 12 residues in the CDR3. This CDR3 is CASSLMGNEQFF. The CDR3 DNA sequence: TGTGCCAGCAGCTTAATGGGCAATGAGCAGTTCTTC.

The chain couples TRBV7-2 to TRBJ2-7, with 8 bases that match TRBD2. Germline V gene data show CDR1 as SGHTA and CDR2 as FQGNSA. Unmatched junction bases numbered 9, after V lost 2 bases and J lost 3 bases. This CDR3 contains 16 residues. This chain's CDR3 is CASSLQVGRALYEQYF. CDR3 nucleotide sequence: TGTGCCAGCAGCTTACAGGTCGGGAGGGCCCTCTACGAGCAGTACTTC.

The CDR3 DNA sequence: TGTGCCAGTAGTATAGTCCAGGGAAAGTCCACCCAGCATTTT. This codes for CASSIVQGKSTQHF. V is TRBV19 and J is TRBJ1-5, with D possibly matching TRBD1 (5 bases). Germline V gene sequence: CDR1 LNHDA, CDR2 SQIVND (reference sequence). Deletions cut 1 base from V and 11 bases from J, with 15 bases between. This CDR3 comprises 14 residues.

The V gene is TRBV23-1, the J gene TRBJ2-1; perhaps D is TRBD1 or TRBD2 (5 bases each). TRBV23-1 is flagged as an ORF with uncertain function. Between the trimmed V and J ends, which lost 0 bases and 7 bases, there was a span of 10 bases. The CDR3 covers 14 residues. The CDR3 spells CASSQSRDGNEQFF. CDR3 in DNA: TGCGCCAGCAGTCAATCTCGGGACGGTAATGAGCAGTTCTTC.

J is TRBJ2-5 and V is TRBV10-2; D possibly uses TRBD1 or TRBD2 (7 bases each). Per the germline V gene, CDR1 is WSHSY and CDR2 is SAAADI. There are 16 residues in the CDR3. V shed 2 bases and J shed 2 bases, with 15 bases lying between them. CDR3 amino acids: CASSELSRGGQETQYF. The DNA for the CDR3 is TGCGCCAGCAGTGAGCTAAGCAGGGGGGGGCAAGAGACCCAGTACTTC.

The chain uses TRBV5-1 and TRBJ1-5; D call uncertain. CDR3 length: 13 residues. Trimming cost V 2 bases and J 7 bases, with 10 bases left between them. CDR1 is SGHRS, CDR2 YFSETQ, per germline. The CDR3 coding sequence is TGCGCCAGCAGCTTAGGGATTAAACAGCCCCAGCATTTT. Protein sequence: CASSLGIKQPQHF.

The chain has TRBV7-9 and TRBJ2-1, with 13 bases identical to TRBD2. Germline V gene lookup returns CDR1 SEHNR and CDR2 FQNEAQ (reference sequence). The CDR3 has 17 amino acids. J gave up 6 bases and V 3 bases, and 8 bases lay outside the gene matches. The CDR3 DNA follows: TGTGCCAGCAGCTTGATTGGGGGGACTAGCGGGACCAATGAGCAGTTCTTC. Amino acid sequence: CASSLIGGTSGTNEQFF.

The chain links TRBV5-6 to TRBJ2-7; no clear D. The V gene's germline CDR1 is SGHDT and CDR2 YYEEEE. V was trimmed by 2 bases and J by 3 bases, leaving 12 bases between them. The CDR3 is made up of 14 amino acids. The CDR3 here is CASSFGSIRYEQYF. In DNA form, the CDR3 reads TGTGCCAGCAGCTTCGGTAGCATCCGCTACGAGCAGTACTTC.

The rearrangement uses TRBV20-1 and TRBJ2-3; D is undetermined. The CDR3 is 9 amino acids. Germline assignment: CDR1 DFQATT and CDR2 SNEGSKA (reference sequence). Trimming took off 8 bases at V and 2 bases at J, with 2 bases between the two ends. CDR3 region: CSPTDTQYF. The CDR3 nucleotides are TGCAGTCCCACAGATACGCAGTATTTT.

This chain connects TRBV27 to TRBJ2-1, with TRBD2 matching 10 bases. This CDR3 is built from 15 residues. Germline V gene lookup returns CDR1 MNHEY and CDR2 SMNVEV (reference sequence). V gave up 7 bases and J gave up 0 bases; unmatched junction bases: 3. The CDR3, as DNA: TGTGCCAGCACTCCTAGCGGGGGCTCCTACAATGAGCAGTTCTTC. This gives the protein CASTPSGGSYNEQFF.

The genes are TRBV19 and TRBJ2-4, with 12 bases lining up with TRBD2. V lost 5 bases, J lost 6 bases, and 8 bases stayed unmatched. The CDR3 runs to 16 residues. Germline values: CDR1 LNHDA, CDR2 SQIVND (reference sequence). The CDR3 bases are TGTGCCAGTAGTCTAACTAGCGGGAGGCCCGGAAACATTCAGTACTTC. It translates to CASSLTSGRPGNIQYF.

The CDR3 reads CASSPRLRAGGPSTDTQYF. The CDR3 region has the DNA TGCGCCAGCAGCCCCCGGTTACGAGCGGGAGGGCCAAGCACAGATACGCAGTATTTT. The chain uses TRBV5-1 and TRBJ2-3; TRBD2 matches at 10 bases. The length of the CDR3 is 19 residues. Looked up from germline, CDR1 is SGHRS and CDR2 is YFSETQ. J lost 0 bases, V lost 4 bases, and 14 bases had no gene match.